The source of this T cell receptor (beta chain) is a study of cytomegalovirus exposure and HLA in healthy donors (dated by TCRdb to between 2016 and 2019). At the level of the whole study: In an earlier analysis of several hundred of the donors, 250 to 300 Gb of sequence data and 117 million unique TCR beta sequences from some 170 million T cells were reported. Approximately 300 gigabases of sequencing data and around 80 million unique TCR sequences made up an early release that covered over 550 HLA-typed donors. Among the approximately 420 genotyped donors, around 81% belonged to the genetic ancestry cluster associated with self-reported Caucasian donors. The study aimed to test whether signatures of past pathogen exposure could be identified by cataloging public T cell receptors. The study profiled the T cell repertoires of hundreds of subjects by immunosequencing and related them to cytomegalovirus serostatus. In addition to the first cohort of hundreds of subjects, a separate validation cohort of 120 different subjects was used. High-throughput TCR immunosequencing, statistical association of individual TCRs with disease status, and machine learning were combined to predict cytomegalovirus infection status. To study patterns of TCR occurrence, a later analysis re-analyzed previously published TCR beta repertoires from 650 to 750 donors and added high-resolution HLA genotyping. The later analysis used no new phenotypic data to find candidate immune exposures, relying instead on TCR beta sequences and their occurrence across donors. An earlier analysis of around 640 of the donors used high-throughput TCR beta sequencing to judge whether each TCR beta V gene segment behaved as functional or pseudogenic. Donor age, sex, ethnicity and CMV serostatus were compiled together with the repertoire data. In a later genetic analysis, genome-wide SNP genotypes for about 55% of the roughly 700 donors were used, and that subset was treated as a discovery cohort. Every discovery cohort repertoire had been produced on one sequencing platform. Class I and class II HLA loci were covered by the typing at four-digit resolution. The number of typed donors differed by locus: about 620-640 for A, B, C, DRB1 and DQB1; roughly 510 for DQA1; some 590 for DPA1; and around 450 for DPB1. Four or five DR-DQ haplotypes were handled as single units for association and clustering because linkage in the cohort was strong. On average, roughly 240,000 unique TCR beta nucleotide sequences were sequenced per donor among fewer than 500 genotyped donors of the cohort, with approximately 18% of those sequences being non-productive.

Library prep was done by the immunoSEQ multiplex PCR assay. For the multiplex PCR, a mixture combining 60 forward primers for TCR Vbeta segments and 13 reverse primers for TCR Jbeta segments was used. Amplification of the CDR3 region of rearranged TCR beta genes was performed with a multiplex PCR assay on genomic DNA. On the Illumina HiSeq System, the amplified TCR beta libraries were sequenced as 87-base-pair reads. For the original study's pipeline: A later analysis counted some 80 million unique TCR beta chains across the 666 repertoires, and some 11 million of these chains were shared by at least two donors. To remove PCR and sequencing errors, raw reads were error-corrected and collapsed into unique sequences using a nearest-neighbor algorithm that merged closely related sequences. CDR3 sequences were aligned to IMGT reference sequences to assign V, D and J gene segments. For a sequence to be retained, a match of at least six nucleotides to both a V gene segment and a J gene segment was required. A rearrangement was called productive if the CDR3 had no stop codons and remained in frame with V and J, and every other rearrangement was called non-productive. Following IMGT convention, CDR3 was defined as the stretch from the second conserved V-encoded cysteine to the conserved J-encoded phenylalanine. In an earlier analysis of roughly 610 of the donors, sequences lacking an unambiguous match to a single V gene segment were excluded. In an earlier analysis of several hundred of the donors, V segments were called functional above 56.7% productive rearrangements and were called segregating when the between-donor standard deviation exceeded 5%. To diagnose cytomegalovirus status from the catalog of TCR beta chain sequences, a statistical classification framework was built. A later analysis assigned V and J genes by comparing TCR nucleotide sequences with IMGT/GENE-DB human TR gene sequences. In a later analysis, CDR3 sequences and most-parsimonious VDJ recombination scenarios were assigned using the TCRdist pipeline. In a later analysis, each TCR beta chain was defined by its CDR3 amino acid sequence together with its V-gene family, and reads without a unique V-gene family were excluded. As a way to deal with suspected cross-contamination and a sequencing artifact, a later analysis dropped approximately 570 nucleotide sequences that were highly shared and had low generation probability. A later analysis calculated a clonal expansion index for each public chain from normalized within-repertoire ranks of inferred template counts. In a later analysis, generation probabilities were computed with a VDJ recombination model fitted to out-of-frame rearrangements, and the resulting probabilities were checked against IGoR. In a later analysis, TCR-TCR, TCR-HLA and TCR-CMV co-occurrence was scored with hypergeometric tests, and a repertoire-size bias correction was applied to TCR pairs. A later analysis estimated false discovery rates by permuting HLA or CMV assignments 20 times. A later analysis grouped co-occurring TCRs with DBSCAN, adding TCRdist sequence similarity when clustering within HLA-allele-positive subsets. Repertoires with fewer than 30,000 or more than 120,000 public chains, plus five repertoires with anomalous nucleotide sharing, were excluded from co-occurrence clustering. TCRdb re-hosts the immuneACCESS table, in-frame sequences only. Its copies lack some clones; in the studies checked, an unresolved V gene accounts for under half of them, and the cause for the rest is not known. The DNA was the basis for D and trimming; V, J and clone size are from that table. The sample profile shows approximately 130,000 clones; approximately 80% of them were found once. Of the sample, 1.8% falls within the top ten clones.

V is reduced by 4 bases and J by 0 bases, leaving a spacing of 12 bases between them. The CDR3, from cysteine to phenylalanine, totals 15 residues. The CDR3 DNA has 45 bases and is translated from base 1. CDR1 and CDR2 are drawn from the germline V gene (reference sequence): MNHEY, SMNVEV. Remarks on this clone: The specificity of this receptor is unknown. The sample holds no much larger clone one base away, and base qualities are not on file.

The cohort comprised 666 healthy bone marrow donors. At the time of sampling, all cohort members were nominally healthy, though unrecorded immune exposures were likely present. The donor was CMV seronegative and was included in the group of a few hundred seronegative cohort members. Every donor gave a peripheral blood sample, and the peripheral blood mononuclear cells from that sample were used for TCR beta sequencing. The Qiagen DNeasy Blood Extraction Kit was used to extract genomic DNA from the blood cell samples. The full study reports these points: In a later analysis, HLA-associated TCR beta chains showed more clonal expansion and lower generation probabilities than non-associated chains that were equally common. A further reported finding was that TCR beta sequences accurately predicted the HLA-A and HLA-B alleles for most subjects in the first cohort. A cluster of highly shared sequence variants was judged likely to be a technical artifact of the sequencing pipeline. A later genetic analysis associated a missense DCLRE1C variant with V-gene and J-gene trimming of TCR beta chains, and an independent cohort replicated the association. Because counts were too low, more than 15 rarely observed V segments, including chromosome 9 orphons, were left out of the earlier analysis of some 600 of the donors. Several of the top co-occurrence clusters appeared to be linked to parvovirus B19, influenza, CMV and Epstein-Barr virus, according to a later analysis. According to a later analysis, most CMV-associated TCR beta chains appeared to be HLA-restricted, and the HLA associations seemed to be driven largely by CMV exposure. Correlated functional status among segregating V segments might be attributable to linkage disequilibrium, but an unknown experimental factor could not be ruled out. For the cohort, immune exposure information was limited to CMV serostatus. Assigning TCR associations to individual alleles was difficult when HLA alleles, especially DR and DQ, strongly co-occurred. In an earlier analysis of 450 to 750 of the donors, most TCR beta V segments appeared in productive rearrangements about 87% or about 30% of the time, broadly matching IMGT annotations. A later genetic analysis reported fewer N-insertions in productive TCRs among donors in an Asian-associated ancestry cluster than the 666-donor mean. The cohort was sequenced for TCR beta chains only, and without alpha or paired-chain data the features that could be detected were limited. Because HLA typing was unavailable for some donors at each locus, only the typed subset was used in association tests. At a false discovery rate of 0.05, a later analysis linked 15,000 to 20,000 TCR beta sequences to specific HLA alleles. Sequencing depth was assumed to be roughly uniform across donors in the presence/absence analyses, though that assumption may not hold. According to the authors, the approach could potentially be generalized to other disease states and immunological phenotypes. In the study, about 150 TCR beta chains were listed as associated with cytomegalovirus. A later analysis found that TCR association rates varied across HLA loci, with DRB1 alleles showing the most associated TCRs and HLA-C alleles the fewest. Across donors, most TCR sequences were observed very rarely, whereas some public TCRs were present in many individuals. The 87-base-pair reads could not distinguish some IMGT-functional V segments, including TRBV6-2 and TRBV6-3, so those segments were excluded. In both the original and validation cohorts, the classifier was reported to diagnose cytomegalovirus status with high specificity and sensitivity. In vitro tests confirmed that a few of the cytomegalovirus-associated TCR beta chains recognize cytomegalovirus antigens.

The material sequenced was PBMCs. The rearrangement combines TRBV27 with TRBJ1-2; a tentative D call is TRBD1 (5 bases match). This sequence was found in a man aged 18 to 30 in good health and CMV-seronegative. The base sequence is TGTGCCAGCAGTTCAGGGCCCCCAGCTAACTATGGCTACACCTTC. This translates into CASSSGPPANYGYTF.